Below, one T cell receptor (beta chain) is given with its context. CDR1 and CDR2 from the germline V gene are MNHEY and SVGAGI. The CDR3 is 19 residues long. V was pared by 5 bases and J by 1 base, with 21 bases between. After constant-region reverse-primer amplification, full-length variable regions underwent semi-nested PCR with Nested Universal Primer A. One entry per CDR3 protein results from TCRdb running MiXCR on the 5' RACE reads. This sample carries around 21,000 distinct CDR3 sequences, under 40% of them seen once, and the ten largest clones take 2.2%. The chain recombines TRBV6-5 with TRBJ2-6, with D perhaps assigned TRBD1 or TRBD2 (5 bases each). The source material was tumor-infiltrating naive CD4+ T cells sorted from the breast tumor. Subset here: naive CD4+ T cells, CD4+CD45RA+CD25-. The clonotype was recovered from a female donor with breast cancer. CDR3 region: CASSGGMGFRGSGANVLTF. The CDR3 DNA sequence: TGTGCCAGCAGTGGGGGTATGGGCTTCCGAGGATCTGGGGCCAACGTCCTGACTTTC.